A single sample gave rise to the 14 T cell receptor beta chains below, sequenced in a study of shared clonotypes between healthy human individuals. Method: immunoSEQ multiplex PCR; TCRdb's copy keeps in-frame clones and lacks some. The sample lists about 2,500,000 clones, more than 80% occurring once. The source material was naive CD4+ T cells sorted from blood. Indicated subset: CD45RA+ positively selected. The receptors were gathered from a young man in good health.

This clone showed up just a few times. The same CDR3 can be traced to other DNA sequences in this sample. The chain employs TRBV5-1 and TRBJ2-2; D remains unclear. Germline V gene sequence: CDR1 SGHRS, CDR2 YFSETQ. V lost 0 bases and J lost 3, with 3 bases in between. The CDR3 runs to 13 residues. CDR3 sequence: CASSLDYTGELFF. DNA of the CDR3: TGCGCCAGCAGCTTGGACTACACCGGGGAGCTGTTTTTT.

The J gene is TRBJ2-5, the V gene TRBV5-1; TRBD2 matches 7 bases. The junction had 5 bases not matched to a gene; V was cut back by 0 bases and J by 3 bases. Germline lookup yields CDR1 SGHRS and CDR2 YFSETQ. CDR3 size: 15 residues. Here the CDR3 DNA reads TGCGCCAGCAGCTTGGGAGCGGGGACGGAAGAGACCCAGTACTTC. Its protein is CASSLGAGTEETQYF.

Concerning this clone: The sample contains more than one DNA sequence encoding this CDR3. This sequence joins TRBV5-8 and TRBJ2-7; D ambiguous. CDR1 is SGHTS, CDR2 YDEGEE, per germline. This CDR3 region has 11 residues. V shed 2 bases and J shed 2 bases, with 2 bases lying between them. In DNA, the CDR3 is TGTGCCAGCAGCTTTCCCTACGAGCAGTACTTC. Encoded protein: CASSFPYEQYF.

On this clone: The same CDR3 can be traced to other DNA sequences in this sample. The chain has TRBV7-2 and TRBJ2-2; D gene uncertain. Trimming took off 1 base at V and 0 bases at J, with 6 bases between the two ends. The CDR3 extends over 15 amino acids. In germline, CDR1 is SGHTA, CDR2 FQGNSA. The CDR3 is CASSLGRANTGELFF. CDR3 nucleotide sequence: TGTGCCAGCAGCTTAGGACGGGCGAACACCGGGGAGCTGTTTTTT.

The genes are TRBV10-3 and TRBJ2-4; D may be TRBD1 or TRBD2 (5 bases each). This CDR3 is built from 16 residues. From germline, CDR1 is ENHRY and CDR2 SYGVKD. With 0 bases removed from V and 3 bases from J, the gap between germline ends came to 12 bases. This CDR3 is CAISESAGGGKNIQYF. In nucleotides, the CDR3 is TGTGCCATCAGTGAGTCTGCTGGGGGTGGCAAAAACATTCAGTACTTC.

The gene calls are TRBV9 and TRBJ1-1, with D unresolved. Trimming took 0 bases from V and 1 from J, leaving 13 bases between them. The CDR3 covers 16 residues. Germline loops: CDR1 SGDLS, CDR2 YYNGEE. The DNA of the CDR3 is TGTGCCAGCAGCGTAGAACCAGGAAATTCGAACACTGAAGCTTTCTTT. Amino acid sequence: CASSVEPGNSNTEAFF.

The V call is TRBV2, the J call TRBJ2-5; 12 bases agree with TRBD2. The germline V gene has CDR1 SNHLY and CDR2 FYNNEI. The CDR3 has 14 residues. Trimming at V came to 6 bases and at J to 3 bases, leaving 2 bases not matched to a gene. CDR3: CASRRTSGEETQYF. The DNA of the CDR3 is TGTGCCAGCAGGAGGACTAGCGGGGAAGAGACCCAGTACTTC.

J is TRBJ2-7 and V is TRBV5-5; TRBD1 aligns across 8 bases. This CDR3 contains 14 residues. Looked up from germline, CDR1 is SGHKS and CDR2 is YYEKEE (reference sequence). The V and J ends lost 4 bases and 1 base, in that order; junction bases with no gene match: 4. CDR3 residues: CASSLGQVSYEQYF. CDR3 in DNA: TGTGCCAGCAGCCTGGGACAGGTATCCTACGAGCAGTACTTC.

This clone was seen a few times. The rearrangement uses TRBV7-8 and TRBJ1-6, with D possibly being TRBD1 (6 bases). Germline lookup yields CDR1 SGHVS and CDR2 FQNEAQ. The CDR3 has 14 amino acids. Trimming removed 1 base at V and 9 bases at J, with 10 bases between. The chain's CDR3 is CASSLDQGISPLHF. CDR3 nucleotide sequence: TGTGCCAGCAGCTTAGATCAGGGGATTTCACCCCTCCACTTT.

This chain connects TRBV15 to TRBJ2-5; TRBD1 matches 12 bases. The J segment lost 2 bases and the V segment lost 6 bases, leaving 19 bases of the junction unmatched. CDR1 is LNHNV and CDR2 is YYDKDF in the germline V gene (reference sequence). The CDR3 loop spans 20 amino acids. CDR3 in DNA: TGTGCCACCAGAAAGGACAGGGGACAGGGGGCATCAGCAAAACAAGAGACCCAGTACTTC. Translation gives CATRKDRGQGASAKQETQYF. Combining the CDR3 with reference TRBV15 and TRBJ2-5 gives the whole variable domain DAMVIQNPRYQVTQFGKPVTLSCSQTLNHNVMYWYQQKSSQAPKLLFHYYDKDFNNEADTPDNFQSRRPNTSFCFLDIRSPGLGDTAMYLCATRKDRGQGASAKQETQYFGPGTRLLVL.

The V and J genes are TRBV7-9 and TRBJ2-3, with TRBD2 identical over 7 bases. Germline V lookup: CDR1 SEHNR, CDR2 FQNEAQ (reference sequence). The junction had 7 bases not matched to a gene; V was cut back by 1 base and J by 0 bases. The CDR3 extends over 17 amino acids. This CDR3 reads CASSLDSGRPSTDTQYF. DNA for the CDR3: TGTGCCAGCAGCTTAGATAGCGGGCGACCTAGCACAGATACGCAGTATTTT. The complete variable domain, with remaining parts taken from reference TRBV7-9 and TRBJ2-3, reads DTGVSQNPRHKITKRGQNVTFRCDPISEHNRLYWYRQTLGQGPEFLTYFQNEAQLEKSRLLSDRFSAERPKGSFSTLEIQRTEQGDSAMYLCASSLDSGRPSTDTQYFGPGTRLTVL.

This rearrangement joins TRBV27 to TRBJ2-6; D gene ambiguous. The germline V gene encodes CDR1 MNHEY and CDR2 SMNVEV (reference sequence). The CDR3 runs 19 residues. Trimming pared 2 bases from V and 1 base from J, leaving 18 bases between. CDR3 DNA sequence: TGTGCCAGCAGTTTACGACGGTCGACCTTCCGATCTGGGGCCAACGTCCTGACTTTC. Its protein is CASSLRRSTFRSGANVLTF. Full variable domain (missing parts from reference TRBV27 and TRBJ2-6): EAQVTQNPRYLITVTGKKLTVTCSQNMNHEYMSWYRQDPGLGLRQIYYSMNVEVTDKGDVPEGYKVSRKEKRNFPLILESPSPNQTSLYFCASSLRRSTFRSGANVLTFGAGSRLTVL.

The rearrangement uses TRBV7-2 and TRBJ2-5; D gene unclear. Trimming removed 5 bases at V and 5 bases at J, with 18 bases between. Germline V gene lookup returns CDR1 SGHTA and CDR2 FQGNSA. This CDR3 has 15 amino acids. The CDR3 nucleotides are TGTGCCAGCAGCGACGTGATGGCCTCCGGGGAGACCCAGTACTTC. This translates into CASSDVMASGETQYF.

This clone was detected only once. The chain recombines TRBV27 with TRBJ1-2; a weak D match, TRBD1 (6 bases). V gave up 4 bases and J gave up 4 bases, with 16 bases separating them. CDR3 length: 15 amino acids. Germline V gene sequence: CDR1 MNHEY, CDR2 SMNVEV (reference sequence). In DNA, the CDR3 is TGTGCCAGCAGTTCCAGGGGACGGTTATCCTATGGCTACACCTTC. This sequence encodes CASSSRGRLSYGYTF.